Below, 20 T cell receptor beta chains from the same sample are listed, as sequenced in a study of blood T cell repertoires in COVID-19. TCRdb's copy holds only in-frame clones and misses some; the assay was immunoSEQ multiplex PCR. The sample yields 160,000 or so clones, about 85% seen once. Sequencing input: PBMCs or T cells enriched from blood (not recorded which). The receptors were sampled from a woman aged 50 to 60 who had recovered from COVID-19.

The gene calls are TRBV7-9 and TRBJ1-1; no firm D call. Germline values: CDR1 SEHNR, CDR2 FQNEAQ (reference sequence). The CDR3 is 13 amino acids. The V gene lost 6 bases and the J gene lost 7 bases, with 15 bases spanning the gap. The DNA of the CDR3 is TGTGCCAGCAGTCATGTGGGCGGACTTGAAGCTTTCTTT. The encoded protein is CASSHVGGLEAFF.

The chain carries TRBV5-1 and TRBJ2-7; no reliable D call. This CDR3 has 15 residues. Trimming took off 0 bases at V and 3 bases at J, with 13 bases between the two ends. Germline CDR1 SGHRS, CDR2 YFSETQ. CDR3 residues: CASSLDPRENYEQYF. CDR3 in DNA: TGCGCCAGCAGCTTGGACCCCCGAGAGAACTACGAGCAGTACTTC.

V and J are TRBV27 and TRBJ2-1; D may be TRBD1 (7 bases). Germline CDR1 MNHEY, CDR2 SMNVEV (reference sequence). The CDR3 length is 15 residues. With 7 bases removed from V and 4 bases from J, the gap between germline ends came to 17 bases. CDR3 sequence reads: CASNGLQGIYNEQFF. CDR3 DNA sequence: TGTGCCAGCAATGGACTACAGGGGATTTACAATGAGCAGTTCTTC.

V and J are TRBV6-5 and TRBJ1-3; no firm D call. Trimming took 5 bases from V and 2 from J, leaving 10 bases between them. The CDR3 has 14 residues. Looked up from germline, CDR1 is MNHEY and CDR2 is SVGAGI. CDR3 residues: CASSPGWPGNTIYF. The CDR3, as DNA: TGTGCCAGCAGTCCCGGGTGGCCTGGAAACACCATATATTTT.

This clone was observed once. This chain uses TRBV12-5 with TRBJ1-4; possible D gene TRBD1, 6 bases. The CDR3 totals 16 residues. From germline, CDR1 is LGHNT and CDR2 FRNRAP. Deletions cut 2 bases from V and 4 bases from J, with 14 bases between. CDR3 sequence (DNA): TGTGCTAGTGGTTTGTCCGCAGGGGATGGTAATGAAAAACTGTTTTTT. Amino acids: CASGLSAGDGNEKLFF. The full variable domain, rest sourced from reference TRBV12-5 and TRBJ1-4, is DARVTQTPRHKVTEMGQEVTMRCQPILGHNTVFWYRQTMMQGLELLAYFRNRAPLDDSGMPKDRFSAEMPDATLATLKIQPSEPRDSAVYFCASGLSAGDGNEKLFFGSGTQLSVL.

The rearrangement links TRBV12-3 or TRBV12-4 to TRBJ2-3; D unresolved. CDR3 length: 11 residues. Trimming took 5 bases from V and 5 from J, leaving 5 bases between them. In DNA, the CDR3 is TGTGCCAGCAGTCCTAAAGATACGCAGTATTTT. Translation gives CASSPKDTQYF.

The V and J genes are TRBV7-2 and TRBJ2-7, with TRBD2 identical over 11 bases. The germline CDR1 and CDR2 sequences are SGHTA and FQGNSA. V was clipped by 5 bases and J by 3 bases; unmatched bases: 12. The CDR3 runs to 17 residues. CDR3 amino acids: CASSQLLAGVSFYEQYF. In DNA, the CDR3 is TGTGCCAGCAGCCAACTACTAGCGGGAGTATCGTTCTACGAGCAGTACTTC.

The chain employs TRBV5-6 and TRBJ2-1; TRBD1 matches 7 bases. V trimming: 4 bases; J trimming: 9 bases; junction bases outside the gene matches: 10. Germline CDR1 reads SGHDT; CDR2 reads YYEEEE. CDR3 length equals 14 residues. CDR3 coding DNA: TGTGCCAGCAGCCCAACCTGGGACAGCGGTGAGCAGTTCTTC. Translating it yields CASSPTWDSGEQFF.

The chain links TRBV3-1 (or the pseudogene TRBV3-2) to TRBJ2-3; D unclear. Germline CDR1 and CDR2: LGHDT and YNNKEL (reference sequence). The CDR3 spans 13 residues. Trimming shortened V by 4 bases and J by 2 bases, and 7 bases separated the two germline ends. The CDR3 loop is CASSPLPTDTQYF. CDR3 coding DNA: TGTGCCAGCAGCCCGCTACCCACAGATACGCAGTATTTT.

This clone is a singleton in its sample. This sequence joins TRBV7-9 and TRBJ1-6; 8 positions agree with TRBD1. V lost 3 bases, J lost 8 bases, and 3 bases stayed unmatched. In germline, CDR1 is SEHNR, CDR2 FQNEAQ (reference sequence). The CDR3 contains 14 residues. CDR3 nucleotides: TGTGCCAGCAGCTTGGGACAGGTCCATTCACCCCTCCACTTT. Its translation is CASSLGQVHSPLHF.

This clone was picked up a small number of times. The chain couples TRBV2 to TRBJ1-1; D is possibly TRBD1 (6 bases). V lost 8 bases and J 4 bases, leaving 17 bases between the germline ends. The CDR3 is 14 residues long. The V gene's germline CDR1 is SNHLY and CDR2 FYNNEI. CDR3 sequence (DNA): TGTGCCAGCTCTAAAGGGGGAGGGGGCACTGAAGCTTTCTTT. This translates into CASSKGGGGTEAFF.

This chain uses TRBV7-9 with TRBJ2-5; tentative D call: TRBD1 (6 bases). This CDR3 is built from 19 residues. V lost 5 bases, J lost 4 bases, and 29 bases lay in between. Germline V CDR1 and CDR2: SEHNR, FQNEAQ (reference sequence). CDR3 nucleotides: TGTGCCAGCAGCCCCTACAGGGCAGGGGTAGGAACACAGGGAGAGACCCAGTACTTC. This gives the protein CASSPYRAGVGTQGETQYF.

The V and J genes are TRBV20-1 and TRBJ1-5, with 8 bases identical to TRBD1. Germline-derived CDR1 and CDR2 are DFQATT and SNEGSKA (reference sequence). The CDR3 contains 16 residues. V lost 3 bases to trimming and J lost 4 bases; unmatched junction nucleotides: 11. The CDR3 DNA reads as TGCAGTGCTAGTTGGGGGGGACAGGCCCCGAATCAGCCCCAGCATTTT. Its protein product is CSASWGGQAPNQPQHF.

The gene calls are TRBV6-2 or TRBV6-3 and TRBJ2-1; D might be TRBD1 (5 bases). Germline values: CDR1 MNHEY, CDR2 SVGEGT. This CDR3 spans 15 amino acids. The V and J ends lost 6 bases and 0 bases respectively, with 12 bases between them. The CDR3 protein is CASSTRQSSYNEQFF. CDR3 sequence (DNA): TGTGCCAGCAGCACGAGACAGAGCTCCTACAATGAGCAGTTCTTC.

V and J are TRBV11-2 and TRBJ2-1, with TRBD2 matching 15 bases. From germline, CDR1 is SGHAT and CDR2 FQNNGV. CDR3 size: 18 residues. Trimming removed 4 bases from V and 0 bases from J; junction bases left unmatched: 4. In DNA, the CDR3 is TGTGCCAGCAGCTCGGGACTAGCGGGGGGACACTCCTACAATGAGCAGTTCTTC. Its protein is CASSSGLAGGHSYNEQFF.

The chain has TRBV24-1 and TRBJ2-5, with TRBD1 identical over 8 bases. This CDR3 has 12 amino acids. Germline V lookup: CDR1 KGHDR, CDR2 SFDVKD. V was pared by 12 bases and J by 1 base, with 3 bases of the junction left unmatched. CDR3 in DNA: TGTGCCTCCACAGGGGGCCAAGAGACCCAGTACTTC. Protein: CASTGGQETQYF.

The chain couples TRBV29-1 to TRBJ1-1; the D gene is possibly TRBD1 (6 bases). The germline CDR1 and CDR2 sequences are SQVTM and ANQGSEA. The CDR3 contains 11 residues. With 7 bases removed from V and 10 bases from J, the gap between germline ends came to 16 bases. The CDR3 is CSATGTFTAFF. CDR3 bases: TGCAGCGCAACCGGGACATTTACAGCTTTCTTT.

J is TRBJ1-6 and V is TRBV29-1, with TRBD1 matching 7 bases. Looked up from germline, CDR1 is SQVTM and CDR2 is ANQGSEA. The V gene end was trimmed by 5 bases and the J gene end by 0 bases; junction bases not matched to a gene: 10. CDR3 length equals 17 residues. The DNA of the CDR3 is TGCAGCGTTCCTCACAGGGGATTGAGCTCCTATAATTCACCCCTCCACTTT. The encoded protein is CSVPHRGLSSYNSPLHF.

This clone has only a few counts. The DNA for the CDR3 is TGTGCCAGCAGTGAGACAGTGACCGGGGAGCTGTTTTTT. Protein product: CASSETVTGELFF. J is TRBJ2-2 and V is TRBV6-1; weak D call: TRBD1 (5 bases). The ends were cut back, 3 bases at V and 5 bases at J, with 7 bases in the middle. CDR1 MNHNS and CDR2 SASEGT come from the germline V gene. This CDR3 contains 13 residues.

CDR3 nucleotides: TGTGCCAGCAACGGAAGAGGTAGCGGGAGTTTCTACGAGCAGTACTTC. This sequence encodes CASNGRGSGSFYEQYF. This chain connects TRBV5-6 to TRBJ2-7; TRBD2 matches at 9 bases. In germline, CDR1 is SGHDT, CDR2 YYEEEE. V shed 6 bases, J shed 3 bases, and the junction held 13 bases outside the gene matches. The length of the CDR3 is 16 residues.